The T cell receptor beta chain described here comes from a study of blood T cell repertoires in COVID-19. About the study: Spain, Italy and the United States supplied samples that represented acute and convalescent COVID-19.

Two negative PCRs, clearance, or symptom resolution had been documented for recovered Cohort 3 donors. Some clones are missing from TCRdb's copy, which holds only in-frame ones; the method was immunoSEQ multiplex PCR. The sample records about 320,000 clones, over 85% being singletons. The CDR3 runs to 13 residues. Germline-derived CDR1 and CDR2 are SGHKS and YYEKEE (reference sequence). With 1 base removed from V and 3 bases from J, the gap between germline ends came to 7 bases. The TCR was taken from a man aged 55 to 70 who had recovered from COVID-19. The J gene is TRBJ1-2, the V gene TRBV5-5; D remains unclear. The sequenced material came from PBMCs or T cells enriched from blood (not recorded which). CDR3 loop: CASSLSQDYGYTF. As DNA, the CDR3 is TGTGCCAGCAGCTTGAGTCAGGACTATGGCTACACCTTC. The variable domain in full, completed from reference TRBV5-5 and TRBJ1-2, reads DAGVTQSPTHLIKTRGQQVTLRCSPISGHKSVSWYQQVLGQGPQFIFQYYEKEERGRGNFPDRFSARQFPNYSSELNVNALLLGDSALYLCASSLSQDYGYTFGSGTRLTVV.